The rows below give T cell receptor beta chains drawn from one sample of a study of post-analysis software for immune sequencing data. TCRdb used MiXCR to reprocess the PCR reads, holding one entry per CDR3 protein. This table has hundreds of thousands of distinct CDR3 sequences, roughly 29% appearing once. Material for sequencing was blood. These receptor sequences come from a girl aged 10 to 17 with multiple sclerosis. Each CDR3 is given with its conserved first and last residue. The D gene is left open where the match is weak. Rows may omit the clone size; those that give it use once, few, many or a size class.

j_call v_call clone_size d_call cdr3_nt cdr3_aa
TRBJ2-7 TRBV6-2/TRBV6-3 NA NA TGTGCCACCGAACAGGGATTCTACGAGCAGTACTTC CATEQGFYEQYF
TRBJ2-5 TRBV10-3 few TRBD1 TGTGCCATCAGCTACAGGGGTTCGGAGACCCAGTACTTC CAISYRGSETQYF
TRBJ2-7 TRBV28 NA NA TGTGCCAGCAGCTGGGACCCCTACGAGCAGTACTTC CASSWDPYEQYF
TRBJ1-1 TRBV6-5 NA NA TGTGCCAGCAGCCCCGACAGAAAACAAGCTTTCTTT CASSPDRKQAFF
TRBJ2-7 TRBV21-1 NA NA TGTGCCAGCAGCACCCGACAGAAAACCTGCGAGCAGTACTTC CASSTRQKTCEQYF
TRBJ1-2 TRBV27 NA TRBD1 TGTGCCAGCAGTACCCGACAGGGGCTGGGTTTATATGGCTACACCTTC CASSTRQGLGLYGYTF
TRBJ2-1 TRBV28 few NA TGTGCCAGCACCACAGGCGCCGGCGGCTCCTACAATGAGCAGTTCTTC CASTTGAGGSYNEQFF
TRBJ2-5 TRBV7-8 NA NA TGTGCCAGCAGCTTAGTCGGGCAGAAAGAGACCCAGTACTTC CASSLVGQKETQYF
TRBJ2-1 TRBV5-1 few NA TGCGCCAGCAGCTTGGCTCGCCGGAGTGGGGTTGAGCAGTTCTTC CASSLARRSGVEQFF
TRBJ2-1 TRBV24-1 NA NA TGTGCCACCAGTGATTTGAAGGGGAGTTACAATGAGCAGTTCTTC CATSDLKGSYNEQFF
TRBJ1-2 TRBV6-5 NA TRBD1 TGTGCCAGCAGTAGGGGGACAGGGGGCTTTGGCTACACCTTC CASSRGTGGFGYTF
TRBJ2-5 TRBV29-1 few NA TGCAGCGTAGGAGGGGGGACGAAGGAGACCCAGTACTTC CSVGGGTKETQYF
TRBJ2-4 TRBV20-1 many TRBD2 TGCAGTGCTAGAGTAACTAGCGGGTACTCTCAGTACTTC CSARVTSGYSQYF
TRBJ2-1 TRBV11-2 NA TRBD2 TGTGCCAGCAGCTTCGGACTAGCATTTGAGCAGTTCTTC CASSFGLAFEQFF
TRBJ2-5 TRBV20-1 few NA TGCAGTACTCTAGGGGGGGAGACCCAGTACTTC CSTLGGETQYF
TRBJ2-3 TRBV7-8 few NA TGTGCCAGCAGCTTAGCCGGGGCCCCGAGCACAGATACGCAGTATTTT CASSLAGAPSTDTQYF
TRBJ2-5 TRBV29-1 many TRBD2 TGCAGCGCTACCGGGACTAGCGGGGAACAAGAGACCCAGTACTTC CSATGTSGEQETQYF
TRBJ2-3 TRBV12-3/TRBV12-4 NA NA TGTGCCAGTCTCGCGGGAGATACGCAGTATTTT CASLAGDTQYF
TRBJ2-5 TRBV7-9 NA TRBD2 TGTGCCAGCAGCGCCCGGACTAGCGGGAGGGCCGGTGAGACCCAGTACTTC CASSARTSGRAGETQYF
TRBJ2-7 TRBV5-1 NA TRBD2 TGCGCCAGCAGCTGGACCTTTCTAGCGGGAGGTAGGAATGAGCAGTACTTC CASSWTFLAGGRNEQYF
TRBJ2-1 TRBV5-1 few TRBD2 TGCGCCAGCAGCGCTAGCGGGAGGGATAATGAGCAGTTCTTC CASSASGRDNEQFF
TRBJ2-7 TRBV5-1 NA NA TGCGCCAGCAGCTTGGTCCTTTCAAGGGTCTACGAGCAGTACTTC CASSLVLSRVYEQYF
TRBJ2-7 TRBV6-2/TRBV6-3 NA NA TGTGCCAGCAGCCCTTACCTGCGCCACGAGCAGTACTTC CASSPYLRHEQYF
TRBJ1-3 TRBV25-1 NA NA TGTGCCAGCCGTGGAGGGACCTCTGGAAACACCATATATTTT CASRGGTSGNTIYF
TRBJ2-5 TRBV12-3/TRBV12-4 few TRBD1 TGTGCCAGCAGTGGGACAGTCCCAGAGACCCAGTACTTC CASSGTVPETQYF
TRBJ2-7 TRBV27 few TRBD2 TGTGCCAGCAGTGAATTGAGCGGGAGGGCCGGCGAGCAGTACTTC CASSELSGRAGEQYF
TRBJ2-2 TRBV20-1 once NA TGCAGTGCTAGAGATCCCCAGCGGACCAACACCGGGGAGCTGTTTTTT CSARDPQRTNTGELFF
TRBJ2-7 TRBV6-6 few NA TGTGCCAGCAAGGAGGGGAACTACGAGCAGTACTTC CASKEGNYEQYF
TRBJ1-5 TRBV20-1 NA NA TGCAGTGCTAGACCTGGTGAAGGGATCAATCAGCCCCAGCATTTT CSARPGEGINQPQHF
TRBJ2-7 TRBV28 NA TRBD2 TGTGCCAGCAGTCCGACTAGCGGGACCCCCTTTTACGAGCAGTACTTC CASSPTSGTPFYEQYF
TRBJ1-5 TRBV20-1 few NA TGCAGTGCTCAACAGGATAGCAATCAGCCCCAGCATTTT CSAQQDSNQPQHF
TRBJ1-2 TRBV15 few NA TGTGCCACCAGAGAACGGGCGACTGCGGGTGGCTACACCTTC CATRERATAGGYTF
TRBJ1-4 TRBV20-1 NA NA TGCAGTGCTCTTTCGGGCGCTAATGAAAAACTGTTTTTT CSALSGANEKLFF
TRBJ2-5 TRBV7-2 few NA TGTGCCAGCAGCCTCGGGATGGGCCAAGAGACCCAGTACTTC CASSLGMGQETQYF
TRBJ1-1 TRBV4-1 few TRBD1 TGCGCCAGCAGCCAACCAAGACAGGGATTGAACACTGAAGCTTTCTTT CASSQPRQGLNTEAFF
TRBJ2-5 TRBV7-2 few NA TGTGCCAGCAGCTTCAAAGAAGTGGGGTACCGAGAGACCCAGTACTTC CASSFKEVGYRETQYF